This T cell receptor (beta chain) originates from a study of identical twins. Study-level results: Where out-of-frame alpha sequences were twin-shared, they showed excess low generation probability. Weaker excess twin sharing was seen among beta out-of-frame sequences.

This CDR3 is built from 17 residues. With V trimmed by 6 bases and J by 5 bases, 9 bases remained unmatched. CDR1 is MNHNS and CDR2 is SASEGT in the germline V gene. As concerns this clonotype: Its antigen is not identified.

Unique molecular identifiers were present on the cDNA, and a universal primer site came from template switching. TCRdb independently ran MiXCR on the 5' RACE reads; one entry per CDR3 protein. The sample includes about 700,000 distinct CDR3 sequences, around 6% seen only once; the top ten take 1.5% to 2%. The receptor comes from a young man in good health. The chain recombines TRBV6-1 with TRBJ2-5; 16 nucleotides line up with TRBD2. Specimen: naive T cells sorted from blood. In DNA, the CDR3 is TGTGCCAGCAGCCTACCTTGGGGACTAGCGGGAGGGGAGACCCAGTACTTC. This gives the protein CASSLPWGLAGGETQYF.